This T cell receptor beta chain was documented in a study of T cells after yellow fever vaccination. One entry per CDR3 protein results from TCRdb running MiXCR on the 5' RACE reads. Found here are approximately 550,000 distinct CDR3 sequences, roughly 13% of them singletons; the top ten hold around 15%. With 2 bases removed from V and 1 base from J, the gap between germline ends came to 13 bases. The CDR3 has 15 amino acids. Germline lookup yields CDR1 SGHRS and CDR2 YFSETQ. This clonotype was counted between two and nine times. The chain couples TRBV5-1 to TRBJ2-7; D is perhaps TRBD1 or TRBD2 (5 bases each). This receptor was obtained from a man under 40 who received the YFV17D yellow fever vaccine. Sequencing used PBMCs, obtained on the day of the yellow fever booster vaccination. For the CDR3, the DNA is TGCGCCAGCAGCTTCGAAGGGACGGTGTCCTACGAGCAGTACTTC. This encodes CASSFEGTVSYEQYF.